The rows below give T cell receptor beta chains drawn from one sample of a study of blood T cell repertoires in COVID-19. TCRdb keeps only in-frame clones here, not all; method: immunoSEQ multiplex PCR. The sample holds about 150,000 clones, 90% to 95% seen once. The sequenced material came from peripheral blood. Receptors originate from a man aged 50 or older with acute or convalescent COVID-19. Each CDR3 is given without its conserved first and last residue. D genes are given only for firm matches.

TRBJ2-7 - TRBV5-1 ASSLGDNYEQY
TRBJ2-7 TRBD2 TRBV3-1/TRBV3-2 ASSQGTSAYEQY
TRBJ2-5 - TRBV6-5 ASRLTATQETQY
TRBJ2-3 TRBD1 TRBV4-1 ASSLRQGPNPDTQY
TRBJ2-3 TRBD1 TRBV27 ATTPGDRTDTQY
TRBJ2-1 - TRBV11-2 ASSLDRVQQF
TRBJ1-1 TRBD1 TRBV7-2 ASSQGAGTEAF
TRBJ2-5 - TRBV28 ASSSGQETQY
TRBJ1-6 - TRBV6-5 ASMGGSYNSPLH
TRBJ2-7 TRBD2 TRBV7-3 ASSPSSGLAVYEQY
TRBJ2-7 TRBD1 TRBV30 AWTRQGYEQY
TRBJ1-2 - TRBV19 ASSITELAYGYT
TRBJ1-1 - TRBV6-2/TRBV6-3 ASSYGGYGGTEAF
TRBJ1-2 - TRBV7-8 ASSRSSGAENYGYT
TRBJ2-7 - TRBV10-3 AISESAGYEQY
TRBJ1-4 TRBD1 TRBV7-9 ASSLASGGHEKLF
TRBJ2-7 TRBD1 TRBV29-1 SVVMPREQGATYEQY
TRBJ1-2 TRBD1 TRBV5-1 ASRTGELYGYT
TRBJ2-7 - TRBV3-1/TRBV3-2 ASSQVSASREQY
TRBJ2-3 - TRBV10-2 AAHGGPTDTQY
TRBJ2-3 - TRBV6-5 ASSYQASRGDTQY
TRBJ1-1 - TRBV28 ASTTQANTEAF
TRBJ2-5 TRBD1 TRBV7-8 ASSATGTGQETQY
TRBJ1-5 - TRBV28 ASSFRLGALNQPQH
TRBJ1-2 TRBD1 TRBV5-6 ASSLGQGVSYGYT
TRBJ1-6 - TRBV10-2 ASSESARLGDSPLH
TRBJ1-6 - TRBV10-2 ASSPQVNSPLH
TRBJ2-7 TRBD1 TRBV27 ASSLSGTGVAYEQY
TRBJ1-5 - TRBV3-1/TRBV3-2 ASSQGASQPQH
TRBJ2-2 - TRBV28 ASSLSPPLAVNTGELF
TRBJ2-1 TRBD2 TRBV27 ASSSPRTSGSGEQF
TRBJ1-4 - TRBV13 ASSTPGPEGEKLF
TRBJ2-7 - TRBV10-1 ASSPGTGHEQY
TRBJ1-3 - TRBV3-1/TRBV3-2 ASSRQYGTGNTIY
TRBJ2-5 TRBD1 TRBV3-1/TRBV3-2 ASSQKTGGLETQY
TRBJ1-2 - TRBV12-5 ASGPGPGREGYT
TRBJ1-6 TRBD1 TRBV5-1 ASSLGQGFSPLH
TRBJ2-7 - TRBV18 ASSVQTPNYEQY
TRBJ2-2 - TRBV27 ASMFQGTGELF
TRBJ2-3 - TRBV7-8 ASRQQGTVTDTQY
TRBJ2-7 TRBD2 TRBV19 ASSGLAGCYEQY
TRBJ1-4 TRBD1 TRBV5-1 ASSFGQGAKEKLF
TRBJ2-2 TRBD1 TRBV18 ASSYGDSRNTGELF
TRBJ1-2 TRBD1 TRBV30 AWSTPGGFWGYT
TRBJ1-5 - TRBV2 ASSEDMRTPSNQPQH
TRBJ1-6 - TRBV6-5 ASSYSTGLGSPLH
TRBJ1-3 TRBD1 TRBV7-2 ASSLWGTGPGNTIY